This passage covers 5 T cell receptor beta chains from one sample sequenced in a study of blood T cell repertoires in COVID-19. Method: immunoSEQ multiplex PCR; TCRdb's copy keeps in-frame clones and lacks some. This sample carries around 20,000 clones, about 88% of them seen once, and the ten largest clones take 9.5% to 12%. What was sequenced was peripheral blood. The receptors derive from a human donor in a cohort sampled during active COVID-19. The donor label of this sample is uncertain.

The chain uses TRBV11-2 and TRBJ2-7, with TRBD2 as a possible D gene (6 bases). Looked up from germline, CDR1 is SGHAT and CDR2 is FQNNGV. The germline V and J ends were trimmed by 4 bases and 6 bases, with 19 bases remaining between them. The CDR3 is 15 residues long. CDR3 sequence: CASSSFWGGTGEQYF. DNA of the CDR3: TGTGCCAGCAGCTCCTTTTGGGGCGGGACGGGCGAGCAGTACTTC.

This chain uses TRBV23-1 with TRBJ2-7, with 7 bases lining up with TRBD1. TRBV23-1 is designated an ORF whose function remains uncertain. The trim removed 5 bases at V and 3 bases at J, leaving 10 bases unmatched. The CDR3 is 15 residues long. The CDR3 DNA reads TGCGCCAGCAGTGAGGGGCAGGGGGTTGGCTACGAGCAGTACTTC. The encoded protein is CASSEGQGVGYEQYF.

V gene TRBV6-5 combines with J gene TRBJ2-1, with D perhaps matching TRBD1 (6 bases). The CDR3 is 13 residues long. V lost 8 bases to trimming and J lost 10 bases, with 18 bases between them. Per germline, CDR1 MNHEY and CDR2 SVGAGI. The CDR3 loop is CASCTPGTQEQFF. CDR3 DNA sequence: TGTGCCAGCTGTACCCCTGGGACACAAGAGCAGTTCTTC.

The chain combines TRBV27 with TRBJ1-4; D may be TRBD1 (5 bases). V lost 1 base, J lost 8 bases, and 8 bases lay in between. This CDR3 has 13 residues. The V gene's germline CDR1 is MNHEY and CDR2 SMNVEV (reference sequence). In DNA form, the CDR3 reads TGTGCCAGCAGTTTATTGGAGGGGGAAAAACTGTTTTTT. Translated: CASSLLEGEKLFF.

The CDR3 region has the DNA TGTGCCACCAGTGACGCCGGGACAGGGGGTATAGATACGCAGTATTTT. It translates to CATSDAGTGGIDTQYF. The rearrangement links TRBV24-1 to TRBJ2-3, with 11 positions matching TRBD1. CDR3 length: 16 amino acids. The germline gives CDR1 KGHDR, CDR2 SFDVKD. Germline trimming cut 4 bases from V and 5 bases from J; bases unmatched to any gene: 7.